The T cell receptor beta chain under discussion was sequenced for a study of T-cell reconstitution after alpha-beta-depleted transplantation in children. Molecular barcoding with unique molecular identifiers was used for the TCRbeta library. From the PCR reads, TCRdb called clonotypes with MiXCR, one entry per CDR3 protein. The sample carries 400,000 to 500,000 distinct CDR3 sequences, approximately 11% recorded once. From germline, CDR1 is SGHTA and CDR2 FQGNSA. The CDR3 consists of 17 residues. With 5 bases removed from V and 1 base from J, the gap between germline ends came to 20 bases. This clonotype showed up many times.

J is TRBJ1-2 and V is TRBV7-2, with D perhaps TRBD1 (6 bases). Specimen: PBMCs from the stem cell graft donor, collected from the stem cell graft. The source of this sequence is a human donor who donated a stem cell graft to a child with acute myeloid leukemia. The CDR3 DNA reads TGTGCCAGCAGCCCGCGAGCCCTTCACAGGGATAACTATGGCTACACCTTC. Translation: CASSPRALHRDNYGYTF.